The following is a T cell receptor beta chain sequence with its context. Antigen unknown. PCR employed 60 Vbeta and 13 Jbeta primers. As processed by the authors: A follow-up analysis tallied approximately 85 million unique TCR beta chains, roughly 11 million shared. The table came from immunoSEQ multiplex PCR; TCRdb's copy has only in-frame clones and leaves some out. The DNA was the basis for D and trimming; V, J and clone size are from that table. The sample records 110,000 to 150,000 clones, around 81% being singletons. The source of the sample is a study of cytomegalovirus exposure and HLA in healthy donors. Regarding donors, all were healthy bone marrow donors. General study results and limits: Excluded: some indistinguishable V segments such as TRBV6-2 and TRBV6-3.

The CDR3 runs to 15 residues. Germline V gene data show CDR1 as MNHEY and CDR2 as SVGAGI. Trimming cost V 5 bases and J 1 base; bases outside gene matches: 3. The sequence was obtained from a male donor in good health and CMV-seronegative. Specimen: PBMCs. The rearrangement links TRBV6-5 to TRBJ2-5; TRBD2 matches 11 bases. The CDR3 protein is CASSRLAGIQETQYF. The CDR3, as DNA: TGTGCCAGCAGTCGACTAGCGGGAATCCAAGAGACCCAGTACTTC.